The 30 T cell receptor beta chains in this list originate from one sample, sequenced in a study of regulatory T cells in long-lasting Graves disease. Combining iRepertoire HTBI primers with Arm-PCR of CDR3 regions, the authors built TCR beta libraries. TCRdb used MiXCR to reprocess the multiplex PCR reads, holding one entry per CDR3 protein. The table records a few hundred thousand distinct CDR3 sequences, approximately 23% of them present only once. Time point described: persistent/refractory GD, antithyroid drugs over 5 years with positive TRAb. The authors made the TCR library using RNA they extracted from PBMCs. The source material was peripheral blood mononuclear cells (PBMCs), sampled when the disease was refractory, from a patient treated with antithyroid drugs. These receptors originate from a female donor with Graves disease.

This chain uses TRBV12-5 with TRBJ2-1; D not certain. The germline gives CDR1 LGHNT, CDR2 FRNRAP. V shed 8 bases and J shed 0 bases, with 8 bases lying between them. The length of the CDR3 is 13 residues. In nucleotides, the CDR3 is TGTGCTAGTAACCGAGCCTCCTACAATGAGCAGTTCTTC. Translation gives CASNRASYNEQFF.

In its sample, this clonotype was seen many times. The chain couples TRBV12-3 or TRBV12-4 to TRBJ2-2, with D uncertain. V gave up 3 bases and J gave up 6 bases, with 8 bases separating them. This CDR3 spans 13 amino acids. The CDR3 DNA is TGTGCCAGCAGTTTCGGGCCCCCCGGGGAGCTGTTTTTT. Protein: CASSFGPPGELFF.

This clonotype was observed a handful of times. CDR3 amino acids: CASSQDRGGTYEQYF. The CDR3 DNA reads TGTGCCAGCAGTCAGGACAGGGGGGGAACCTACGAGCAGTACTTC. This rearrangement joins TRBV7-6 to TRBJ2-7; TRBD1 matches 10 bases. J lost 2 bases, V lost 6 bases, and 7 bases had no gene match. The CDR3 consists of 15 residues. Looked up from germline, CDR1 is SGHVS and CDR2 is FNYEAQ.

This clonotype was recorded at least ten times. This chain connects TRBV12-3 or TRBV12-4 to TRBJ2-5; D remains unclear. V lost 2 bases and J lost 0, with 7 bases in between. The CDR3 is made up of 14 amino acids. DNA of the CDR3: TGTGCCAGCAGTTTAAGGCCGAACCAAGAGACCCAGTACTTC. Its translation is CASSLRPNQETQYF.

V is TRBV11-3 and J is TRBJ2-5; 9 bases match TRBD2. With 0 bases clipped from V and 3 bases from J, the junction kept 5 bases outside the gene matches. From germline, CDR1 is SGHNT and CDR2 YENEEA. CDR3 length equals 16 residues. The CDR3 DNA is TGTGCCAGCAGCTTAGATCCGATAGCGGGAGAAGAGACCCAGTACTTC. Encoded protein: CASSLDPIAGEETQYF.

In this sample, this clonotype turned up a few times. This chain joins TRBV25-1 and TRBJ1-2; D is unclear. CDR1 is MGHDK, CDR2 SYGVNS, per germline. With 1 base removed from V and 7 bases from J, the gap between germline ends came to 13 bases. The length of the CDR3 is 14 residues. The CDR3 loop reads CASSELVGGGGYTF. The CDR3, as DNA: TGTGCCAGCAGTGAATTAGTTGGCGGAGGTGGCTACACCTTC.

This clonotype was recorded many times. CDR3 amino acids: CASSLNVSPQGGETQYF. The CDR3 DNA follows: TGTGCCAGCAGCTTAAACGTTAGCCCCCAGGGGGGAGAGACCCAGTACTTC. The chain has TRBV7-3 and TRBJ2-5, with D perhaps matching TRBD1 (7 bases). CDR3 length equals 17 residues. Deletions cut 1 base from V and 4 bases from J, with 19 bases between. Germline CDR1 SGHTA, CDR2 FQGTGA.

This clonotype was counted many times. At one boundary the junction diverges from the germline segment, which might be a read error. V gene TRBV7-9 combines with J gene TRBJ1-2; D is unresolved. The CDR3 consists of 15 residues. Germline V CDR1 and CDR2: SEHNR, FQNEAQ (reference sequence). The CDR3 nucleotides read TGTGCCAGCAGTTTAGCGAGGGCGAGTAACTATGGCTACACCTTC. Protein sequence: CASSLARASNYGYTF.

J is TRBJ2-7 and V is TRBV5-4, with 7 bases aligning to TRBD2. The CDR3 runs 16 residues. Trimming took 0 bases from V and 5 from J; bases not matched to a gene: 11. From germline, CDR1 is SGHNT and CDR2 YYREEE (reference sequence). The CDR3: CASSLDLASGKHEQYF. In DNA, the CDR3 is TGTGCCAGCAGCTTGGATTTGGCTAGCGGAAAGCACGAGCAGTACTTC.

At least ten counts were recorded for this clonotype. The rearrangement links TRBV7-2 to TRBJ2-2, with a possible D match to TRBD2 (5 bases). Germline CDR1 and CDR2: SGHTA and FQGNSA. The CDR3 has 12 residues. The V end lost 4 bases, the J end lost 6 bases, and 6 bases lay between the germline ends. The CDR3 bases are TGTGCCAGCAGCTCGCGGGCCGGGGAGCTGTTTTTT. Translated: CASSSRAGELFF.

The chain couples TRBV27 to TRBJ2-3; 7 bases line up with TRBD2. The CDR3 contains 15 residues. The germline CDR1 and CDR2 sequences are MNHEY and SMNVEV (reference sequence). The junction had 14 bases not matched to a gene; V was cut back by 8 bases and J by 6 bases. CDR3 coding DNA: TGTGCCAGCGCCGCTCCGGGACTAAGACCGGATACGCAGTATTTT. As protein: CASAAPGLRPDTQYF.

In its sample, this clonotype was seen a few times. The chain has TRBV7-8 and TRBJ2-5; 8 bases map to TRBD2. The CDR3 sequence is 19 residues long. The ends lost 5 bases at V and 2 bases at J; junction bases unmatched: 19. From germline, CDR1 is SGHVS and CDR2 FQNEAQ. The CDR3 region has the DNA TGTGCCAGCAGCCTGGCCCGAGCGGGGGTCAGCCTACTGCAAGAGACCCAGTACTTC. As protein: CASSLARAGVSLLQETQYF.

This clonotype was detected only once. This chain joins TRBV7-9 and TRBJ1-4; TRBD1 is a possible D gene (5 bases). CDR1 is SEHNR and CDR2 is FQNEAQ in the germline V gene (reference sequence). The CDR3 extends over 16 amino acids. Trimming pared 3 bases from V and 3 bases from J, leaving 14 bases between. CDR3 loop: CASSFASGTSNEKLFF. CDR3 coding DNA: TGTGCCAGCAGCTTTGCTTCAGGGACCTCTAATGAAAAACTGTTTTTT.

This clonotype was observed a few times. The J gene is TRBJ2-7, the V gene TRBV10-3; TRBD1 matches at 8 bases. With 8 bases clipped from V and 5 bases from J, the junction kept 8 bases outside the gene matches. The germline V gene encodes CDR1 ENHRY and CDR2 SYGVKD. This CDR3 is 13 amino acids long. The CDR3 spells CAIQGQGDDEQYF. As DNA, the CDR3 is TGTGCCATCCAAGGACAGGGTGACGACGAGCAGTACTTC.

This clonotype occurred many times. V usage is TRBV6-5 and J usage is TRBJ1-1; D remains ambiguous. Trimming took 0 bases from V and 0 from J, leaving 8 bases between them. CDR1 is MNHEY, CDR2 SVGAGI, per germline. The CDR3 sequence is 15 residues long. CDR3 coding DNA: TGTGCCAGCAGTTACTCTAATGGGGTGAACACTGAAGCTTTCTTT. As protein: CASSYSNGVNTEAFF.

This clonotype was detected many times. The chain uses TRBV30 and TRBJ1-2, with D hard to call. CDR1 GTSNPN and CDR2 SVGIG come from the germline V gene (reference sequence). V was cut by 3 bases and J by 4 bases, with 9 bases left in between. The CDR3 contains 12 residues. The DNA of the CDR3 is TGTGCCTGGAGGGGCCGGGGCTATGGCTACACCTTC. This sequence encodes CAWRGRGYGYTF.

This clonotype showed up many times. The chain uses TRBV29-1 and TRBJ1-1; D is perhaps TRBD1 (5 bases). The CDR3 is made up of 12 amino acids. Germline loops: CDR1 SQVTM, CDR2 ANQGSEA. Trimming shortened V by 2 bases and J by 4 bases, and 8 bases separated the two germline ends. CDR3 in amino acids: CSVETRGTEAFF. The CDR3 bases are TGCAGCGTTGAAACAAGGGGCACTGAAGCTTTCTTT.

In this sample, this clonotype turned up a few times. CDR3 sequence reads: CSAELAGGEYEQYF. CDR3 DNA sequence: TGCAGTGCCGAATTAGCGGGAGGAGAATACGAGCAGTACTTC. This sequence joins TRBV20-1 and TRBJ2-7, with 10 bases matching TRBD2. Germline trimming cut 6 bases from V and 4 bases from J; bases unmatched to any gene: 9. The CDR3 runs to 14 residues. Germline V lookup: CDR1 DFQATT, CDR2 SNEGSKA (reference sequence).

This clonotype was observed at least ten times. The chain employs TRBV27 and TRBJ1-2; D uncertain. This CDR3 spans 14 amino acids. Deletions cut 2 bases from V and 8 bases from J, with 15 bases between. Germline CDR1 and CDR2: MNHEY and SMNVEV (reference sequence). CDR3 amino acids: CASSLAPDAGGYTF. The CDR3 bases are TGTGCCAGCAGTTTAGCCCCTGACGCCGGGGGCTACACCTTC.

The DNA for the CDR3 is TGTGCCAGCAGCTTAGTAATAGGGGATACGCAGTATTTT. Protein product: CASSLVIGDTQYF. The V and J genes are TRBV7-4 and TRBJ2-3; D unresolved. This CDR3 has 13 amino acids. The germline V and J ends were trimmed by 1 base and 6 bases, with 8 bases remaining between them. Germline V gene data show CDR1 as SGHVT and CDR2 as SQSDAQ. Full variable domain (missing parts from reference TRBV7-4 and TRBJ2-3): GAGVSQSPRYKVAKRGRDVALRCDSISGHVTLYWYRQTLGQGSEVLTYSQSDAQRDKSGRPSGRFSAERPERSVSTLKIQRTEQGDSAVYLCASSLVIGDTQYFGPGTRLTVL.

The chain combines TRBV10-3 with TRBJ2-7, with TRBD1 matching over 12 bases. V lost 4 bases to trimming and J lost 0 bases; unmatched junction nucleotides: 13. Germline V gene sequence: CDR1 ENHRY, CDR2 SYGVKD. The CDR3 spans 19 residues. The CDR3, as DNA: TGTGCCATCAGTGGAACGGGACAGGGGGCACAGGGATCCTCCTACGAGCAGTACTTC. Its translation is CAISGTGQGAQGSSYEQYF.

This clonotype was recorded many times. The chain couples TRBV9 to TRBJ1-2; D remains unclear. The CDR3 covers 13 residues. Germline V lookup: CDR1 SGDLS, CDR2 YYNGEE. V lost 5 bases and J lost 4, with 12 bases in between. This CDR3 reads CASSQSGLYGYTF. CDR3 nucleotide sequence: TGTGCCAGCAGTCAGTCAGGACTCTATGGCTACACCTTC.

This clonotype has just a few counts. The gene calls are TRBV6-5 and TRBJ2-5, with D perhaps assigned TRBD1 or TRBD2 (5 bases each). The CDR3 sequence is 15 residues long. V gave up 4 bases and J gave up 9 bases, with 21 bases separating them. Germline CDR1 MNHEY, CDR2 SVGAGI. DNA for the CDR3: TGTGCCAGCAGTTTTCTTACCGGGACGGCTCTCTCCCAGTACTTC. Encoded protein: CASSFLTGTALSQYF.

Many counts were recorded for this clonotype. This chain connects TRBV28 to TRBJ2-5; TRBD2 aligns across 8 bases. The V segment lost 6 bases and the J segment 3 bases; nucleotides outside the gene matches: 12. This CDR3 contains 16 residues. CDR1 MDHEN and CDR2 SYDVKM come from the germline V gene. The CDR3 DNA follows: TGTGCCAGCAGCGGGGGGGCGGGAGTCATTGAAGAGACCCAGTACTTC. Protein: CASSGGAGVIEETQYF.

This clonotype was observed a handful of times. This rearrangement joins TRBV20-1 to TRBJ1-5; D possibly corresponds to TRBD1 (6 bases). This CDR3 is built from 14 residues. The V end lost 3 bases, the J end lost 1 base, and 10 bases lay between the germline ends. Germline-derived CDR1 and CDR2 are DFQATT and SNEGSKA (reference sequence). The CDR3 loop is CSARRTGSNQPQHF. DNA of the CDR3: TGCAGTGCTAGGCGAACAGGGAGCAATCAGCCCCAGCATTTT.

This clonotype was detected many times. The rearrangement uses TRBV6-4 and TRBJ1-1; D not resolved. The CDR3 is 16 amino acids. The V end was cut by 5 bases, the J end by 3 bases, with 19 bases between. The V gene's germline CDR1 is MRHNA and CDR2 SNTAGT. The chain's CDR3 is CASSRSGRQVDTEAFF. CDR3 bases: TGTGCCAGCAGTCGCTCCGGCCGGCAGGTAGACACTGAAGCTTTCTTT.

The chain employs TRBV10-3 and TRBJ1-1; TRBD1 matches 8 bases. CDR1 ENHRY and CDR2 SYGVKD come from the germline V gene. Trimming removed 9 bases from V and 5 bases from J; junction bases left unmatched: 5. The CDR3 totals 12 residues. The CDR3 reads CAIQGAATEAFF. CDR3 nucleotides: TGTGCCATTCAGGGGGCGGCTACTGAAGCTTTCTTT.

The chain joins TRBV20-1 to TRBJ1-5; no firm D call. Germline V gene lookup returns CDR1 DFQATT and CDR2 SNEGSKA (reference sequence). Between the trimmed V and J ends, which lost 3 bases and 2 bases, there was a span of 5 bases. The CDR3 consists of 12 residues. The CDR3 sequence is CSARFGNQPQHF. CDR3 nucleotides: TGCAGTGCTAGGTTCGGCAATCAGCCCCAGCATTTT.

In its sample, this clonotype was seen many times. The rearrangement links TRBV19 to TRBJ1-5; TRBD1 is a possible D gene (5 bases). Trimming removed 0 bases from V and 4 bases from J, with 10 bases in between. The CDR3 totals 15 residues. Looked up from germline, CDR1 is LNHDA and CDR2 is SQIVND (reference sequence). The CDR3 loop is CASSIEGKGNQPQHF. DNA for the CDR3: TGTGCCAGTAGTATAGAAGGAAAGGGGAATCAGCCCCAGCATTTT. Together with reference TRBV19 and TRBJ1-5, the CDR3 gives the full variable domain: DGGITQSPKYLFRKEGQNVTLSCEQNLNHDAMYWYRQDPGQGLRLIYYSQIVNDFQKGDIAEGYSVSREKKESFPLTVTSAQKNPTAFYLCASSIEGKGNQPQHFGDGTRLSIL.

This clonotype was observed many times. The CDR3 region is CASSVGALSNQPQHF. DNA of the CDR3: TGTGCCAGCAGCGTAGGGGCCCTCAGCAATCAGCCCCAGCATTTT. The rearrangement joins TRBV7-2 to TRBJ1-5; tentative D call: TRBD1 (5 bases). The V end was cut by 5 bases, the J end by 1 base, with 12 bases between. This CDR3 is built from 15 residues. Germline-derived CDR1 and CDR2 are SGHTA and FQGNSA.